This paragraph covers one T cell receptor (beta chain) sequence. What it binds is not known. CDR1 and CDR2 from the germline V gene are SGHNT and YENEEA. Deletions cut 4 bases from V and 0 bases from J, with 7 bases between. The CDR3 covers 15 residues. Here immunoSEQ multiplex PCR was the method, and the copy in TCRdb shows in-frame clones only, minus some. The sample has about 110,000 clones; about 95% are singletons. This specimen comes from a study of T cell responses to AZD1222 COVID-19 vaccine. Study results and limitations: Dominant CD4 TCR responses targeted spike regions 160-218 and 743-854.

The material was peripheral blood, obtained on day 0 of AZD1222 vaccination. This chain uses TRBV11-3 with TRBJ1-6; D remains ambiguous. The sequence came from an adult in good health. The CDR3 DNA reads TGTGCCAGCAGCTCAGCGAGCTCCTATAATTCACCCCTCCACTTT. Translating gives CASSSASSYNSPLHF.